This T cell receptor beta chain was observed in a study of OX40 agonist ivuxolimab in advanced cancers. General study findings and limits: CD8+ T cells (on average) carried more expanded clones than CD4+ T cells. At 0.1 to 3.0 mg/kg and by week 6, CD4+ and CD8+ T cells in the blood had expanded clonally.

Only in-frame clones appear in the TCRdb table, and some are missing; sequencing was by immunoSEQ multiplex PCR. Of 9,500 to 12,000 clones listed, over 60% are singletons. This CDR3 is built from 15 residues. CDR1 and CDR2 (germline): WSHSY, SAAADI. To note about this clone: What it recognizes is unknown. This could be a read error, since a much larger clone is one nucleotide away. This CDR3 is also generated by other DNA sequences in the sample.

The rearrangement joins TRBV10-2 to TRBJ1-4; 7 bases line up with TRBD1. The origin of this receptor is an adult with an advanced solid tumor such as melanoma, head and neck, liver or kidney cancer. The sample in question was CD4+ or CD8+ T cells sorted from blood, obtained in a trial of the OX40 agonist ivuxolimab. The CDR3 DNA reads TGTGCCAGCAGTGGAGGGACAGCTTGGAATGAAAAACTGTTTTTT. Translated, it gives CASSGGTAWNEKLFF.